These 27 T cell receptor beta chains share one sample of origin, sequenced in a study of vaccination effects on CD4 cells after COVID-19. The repertoire was sequenced with immunoSEQ multiplex PCR; TCRdb's copy has only in-frame clones and lacks some. The data show approximately 33,000 clones, 70% to 80% seen once. Antigens for these TCRs are unknown. Using viral peptide pools, the ViraFEST assay grew out antigen-specific CD4+ T cells prior to sequencing. Subsequent to roughly 9 days of culture, CD4+ T cells were isolated. The infection with SARS-CoV-2 (confirmed by PCR) occurred in this person between March and December 2020. The specimen was CD4+ T cells from PBMCs cultured with HCoV-NL63 spike peptides, collected before COVID-19 vaccination. These receptors originate from a human donor who had a prior SARS-CoV-2 infection.

A few counts support this clone. V gene TRBV2 combines with J gene TRBJ2-2, with D tentatively TRBD2 (6 bases). Germline V gene lookup returns CDR1 SNHLY and CDR2 FYNNEI. The CDR3 consists of 14 residues. Trimming left V 7 bases short and J 1 base short, with 10 bases between. CDR3 nucleotides: TGTGCCAGCACCACTAGCAGGAACACCGGGGAGCTGTTTTTT. It encodes CASTTSRNTGELFF.

CDR3 sequence: CASSDTNSFHEQYF. The CDR3 DNA reads TGTGCCAGCAGCGACACAAACTCTTTCCACGAGCAGTACTTC. This sequence joins TRBV7-6 and TRBJ2-7, with D unclear. The germline V and J ends were trimmed by 5 bases and 5 bases, with 16 bases remaining between them. The CDR3 has 14 residues. Looked up from germline, CDR1 is SGHVS and CDR2 is FNYEAQ.

The J gene is TRBJ2-1, the V gene TRBV7-9; D unclear. Germline CDR1 SEHNR, CDR2 FQNEAQ (reference sequence). The CDR3 is made up of 13 amino acids. Trimming cost V 5 bases and J 6 bases, with 11 bases left between them. In DNA, the CDR3 is TGTGCCAGCAGCCCGAAGACAAGCAATGAGCAGTTCTTC. As protein: CASSPKTSNEQFF.

The genes are TRBV19 and TRBJ1-4, with 8 bases fitting TRBD1. This CDR3 region has 16 residues. Per germline, CDR1 LNHDA and CDR2 SQIVND (reference sequence). V was pared by 6 bases and J by 0 bases, with 6 bases of the junction left unmatched. CDR3 protein: CASRAQQGATNEKLFF. CDR3 nucleotide sequence: TGTGCCAGTAGGGCACAACAGGGGGCAACTAATGAAAAACTGTTTTTT.

This clone was picked up a small number of times. The chain combines TRBV3-1 (or the pseudogene TRBV3-2) with TRBJ1-2; a weak D match, TRBD1 (6 bases). The germline CDR1 and CDR2 sequences are LGHDT and YNNKEL (reference sequence). CDR3 length equals 13 residues. The ends were cut back, 3 bases at V and 8 bases at J, with 13 bases in the middle. This CDR3 reads CASSQAGGGGYTF. In DNA, the CDR3 is TGTGCCAGCAGCCAGGCCGGAGGGGGGGGCTACACCTTC.

The V and J genes are TRBV27 and TRBJ2-7; TRBD1 matches 10 bases. Germline V gene data show CDR1 as MNHEY and CDR2 as SMNVEV (reference sequence). With V trimmed by 4 bases and J by 2 bases, 5 bases remained unmatched. There are 15 residues in the CDR3. This CDR3 reads CASSSTDRGTYEQYF. Here the CDR3 DNA reads TGTGCCAGCAGTTCCACGGACAGGGGGACCTACGAGCAGTACTTC.

The rearrangement links TRBV6-2 or TRBV6-3 to TRBJ2-7; 11 bases fit TRBD2. V lost 0 bases to trimming and J lost 3 bases; unmatched junction nucleotides: 4. The CDR3 consists of 16 residues. From germline, CDR1 is MNHEY and CDR2 SVGEGT. The CDR3 protein is CASSYSWTSGFYEQYF. In DNA, the CDR3 is TGTGCCAGCAGTTACTCCTGGACTAGCGGGTTCTACGAGCAGTACTTC.

J is TRBJ2-1 and V is TRBV27, with 10 nucleotides matching TRBD2. Germline V gives CDR1 MNHEY, CDR2 SMNVEV (reference sequence). The ends lost 5 bases at V and 7 bases at J; junction bases unmatched: 23. The CDR3 consists of 20 residues. CDR3: CASSPTYFRLAGAVRNEQFF. DNA of the CDR3: TGTGCCAGCAGTCCTACCTATTTTAGACTAGCGGGCGCAGTTAGGAATGAGCAGTTCTTC.

This rearrangement joins TRBV9 to TRBJ1-2, with 10 bases aligning to TRBD1. The CDR3 contains 13 residues. The germline gives CDR1 SGDLS, CDR2 YYNGEE. The ends lost 6 bases at V and 8 bases at J; junction bases unmatched: 7. The CDR3 DNA is TGTGCCAGCACCCGACAGGGGGCCTGGGGCTACACCTTC. It codes for CASTRQGAWGYTF.

This rearrangement joins TRBV3-1 (or the pseudogene TRBV3-2) to TRBJ1-2; D gene uncertain. V shed 2 bases and J shed 8 bases, with 12 bases lying between them. CDR1 is LGHDT, CDR2 YNNKEL, per germline (reference sequence). The CDR3 runs 13 residues. The CDR3 nucleotides read TGTGCCAGCAGCCAAAGGGAGGGTAACGGCTACACCTTC. This codes for CASSQREGNGYTF.

This chain connects TRBV5-1 to TRBJ2-2; D gene ambiguous. Trimming pared 4 bases from V and 2 bases from J, leaving 12 bases between. There are 15 residues in the CDR3. The germline V gene has CDR1 SGHRS and CDR2 YFSETQ. For the CDR3, the DNA is TGCGCCAGCAGCCCCAACACAGCTAACACCGGGGAGCTGTTTTTT. The encoded protein is CASSPNTANTGELFF.

The gene calls are TRBV29-1 and TRBJ2-5, with 7 bases lining up with TRBD1. J was trimmed by 3 bases and V by 6 bases; bases with no gene match: 4. This CDR3 is 12 amino acids long. The germline gives CDR1 SQVTM, CDR2 ANQGSEA. The CDR3 spells CSVSGGEETQYF. The CDR3 DNA sequence: TGCAGCGTCTCAGGGGGTGAAGAGACCCAGTACTTC.

The chain recombines TRBV5-5 with TRBJ2-5; the D is unclear. The V end was cut by 1 base, the J end by 5 bases, with 15 bases between. The CDR3 covers 15 residues. The germline CDR1 and CDR2 sequences are SGHKS and YYEKEE (reference sequence). CDR3 bases: TGTGCCAGCAGCTTGTCTACAACCAGTGGGGAGACCCAGTACTTC. Its protein is CASSLSTTSGETQYF.

The V call is TRBV2, the J call TRBJ2-3; 9 nucleotides agree with TRBD2. Germline V gene data show CDR1 as SNHLY and CDR2 as FYNNEI. The V gene end was trimmed by 5 bases and the J gene end by 2 bases; junction bases not matched to a gene: 8. The CDR3 spans 16 residues. CDR3 loop: CASSFKTSGFTDTQYF. The CDR3 DNA follows: TGTGCCAGCAGTTTCAAGACTAGCGGCTTCACAGATACGCAGTATTTT.

J is TRBJ2-2 and V is TRBV20-1; the D gene could be TRBD1 or TRBD2 (6 bases each). Germline V lookup: CDR1 DFQATT, CDR2 SNEGSKA (reference sequence). The CDR3 sequence is 13 residues long. Trimming removed 3 bases at V and 7 bases at J, with 12 bases between. The CDR3 DNA follows: TGCAGTGCTAGTCGGGGGCATAGCGGGGAGCTGTTTTTT. It translates to CSASRGHSGELFF.

This rearrangement joins TRBV5-1 to TRBJ2-1; 8 bases are a match to TRBD2. The CDR3 spans 17 residues. Germline lookup yields CDR1 SGHRS and CDR2 YFSETQ. The V segment lost 0 bases and the J segment 0 bases; nucleotides outside the gene matches: 5. This chain's CDR3 is CASSLVAGGSSYNEQFF. For the CDR3, the DNA is TGCGCCAGCAGCTTGGTGGCGGGGGGAAGCTCCTACAATGAGCAGTTCTTC.

The chain is built from TRBV18 and TRBJ1-1; TRBD1 aligns across 8 bases. Germline trimming cut 9 bases from V and 0 bases from J; bases unmatched to any gene: 3. CDR3 size: 13 residues. CDR1 and CDR2 from the germline V gene are KGHSH and LQKENI. The CDR3 protein is CASSGQVNTEAFF. CDR3 bases: TGTGCCAGTTCGGGACAGGTGAACACTGAAGCTTTCTTT.

The chain combines TRBV19 with TRBJ2-6; maybe TRBD1 (6 bases). Trimming cost V 4 bases and J 3 bases, with 10 bases left between them. In germline, CDR1 is LNHDA, CDR2 SQIVND (reference sequence). This CDR3 comprises 15 residues. Here the CDR3 reads CASSKQGGGANVLTF. CDR3 bases: TGTGCCAGTAGTAAACAGGGTGGTGGGGCCAACGTCCTGACTTTC. Using reference TRBV19 and TRBJ2-6 for the parts outside the CDR3, the full variable domain is DGGITQSPKYLFRKEGQNVTLSCEQNLNHDAMYWYRQDPGQGLRLIYYSQIVNDFQKGDIAEGYSVSREKKESFPLTVTSAQKNPTAFYLCASSKQGGGANVLTFGAGSRLTVL.

This clone was found once. The V gene is TRBV27, the J gene TRBJ2-7, with TRBD1 identical over 8 bases. The junction had 15 bases not matched to a gene; V was cut back by 5 bases and J by 3 bases. Germline V gene data show CDR1 as MNHEY and CDR2 as SMNVEV (reference sequence). The CDR3 runs 17 residues. DNA of the CDR3: TGTGCCAGCAGTCCACTCCCACTCGGACAGGGTAGCTACGAGCAGTACTTC. Protein product: CASSPLPLGQGSYEQYF.

This sequence joins TRBV11-2 and TRBJ2-2, with unresolved D. The CDR3 runs 14 residues. In germline, CDR1 is SGHAT, CDR2 FQNNGV. V shed 1 base and J shed 4 bases, with 7 bases lying between them. CDR3 DNA sequence: TGTGCCAGCAGCTTAGTGGTGGGCACCGGGGAGCTGTTTTTT. Translating gives CASSLVVGTGELFF.

The chain uses TRBV9 and TRBJ2-3; tentatively, D is TRBD2 (5 bases). Germline CDR1 reads SGDLS; CDR2 reads YYNGEE. V was pared by 2 bases and J by 6 bases, with 7 bases between. The CDR3 extends over 12 amino acids. CDR3 DNA sequence: TGTGCCAGCAGCGTGGACTCGGATACGCAGTATTTT. This gives the protein CASSVDSDTQYF.

The chain recombines TRBV11-1 with TRBJ2-3; D may be TRBD2 (6 bases). The CDR3 contains 14 residues. Germline V CDR1 and CDR2: SGHAT, FQDESV (reference sequence). The germline V and J ends were trimmed by 3 bases and 4 bases, with 11 bases remaining between them. The CDR3 is CASSLGGRADTQYF. The CDR3, as DNA: TGTGCCAGCAGCTTGGGGGGTAGGGCAGATACGCAGTATTTT.

The rearrangement links TRBV11-3 to TRBJ2-2; D not certain. Trimming cost V 1 base and J 4 bases, with 4 bases left between them. CDR1 and CDR2 from the germline V gene are SGHNT and YENEEA. This CDR3 is built from 13 residues. CDR3 nucleotides: TGTGCCAGCAGCTTAGTGGCCACCGGGGAGCTGTTTTTT. Its protein product is CASSLVATGELFF.

The chain recombines TRBV15 with TRBJ2-7, with 7 bases identical to TRBD1. Germline CDR1 reads LNHNV; CDR2 reads YYDKDF (reference sequence). CDR3 size: 14 residues. Trimming removed 3 bases from V and 2 bases from J; junction bases left unmatched: 4. The CDR3 here is CATSRGQSTYEQYF. The CDR3 region has the DNA TGTGCCACCAGCAGGGGACAGTCAACCTACGAGCAGTACTTC.

J is TRBJ2-1 and V is TRBV9; TRBD2 might be the D (7 bases). Trimming cost V 2 bases and J 8 bases, with 23 bases left between them. This CDR3 comprises 17 residues. Germline lookup yields CDR1 SGDLS and CDR2 YYNGEE. The CDR3 sequence: CASSVGRGGWSFDEQFF. As DNA, the CDR3 is TGTGCCAGCAGCGTCGGTAGGGGGGGTTGGTCTTTCGATGAGCAGTTCTTC.

This clone was seen once. The chain combines TRBV9 with TRBJ2-4, with 7 positions matching TRBD1. V lost 3 bases, J lost 3 bases, and 3 bases stayed unmatched. Germline lookup yields CDR1 SGDLS and CDR2 YYNGEE. The CDR3 is 14 residues long. The CDR3 DNA follows: TGTGCCAGCAGCGACCGACAGGGCAAAAACATTCAGTACTTC. Translation: CASSDRQGKNIQYF.

The V and J genes are TRBV19 and TRBJ2-3, with 7 bases that match TRBD2. The V gene's germline CDR1 is LNHDA and CDR2 SQIVND (reference sequence). This CDR3 contains 17 residues. The V segment lost 0 bases and the J segment 2 bases; nucleotides outside the gene matches: 8. CDR3: CASSIDPPGGFTDTQYF. CDR3 nucleotide sequence: TGTGCCAGTAGTATAGATCCCCCCGGGGGGTTCACAGATACGCAGTATTTT.